The rows below give T cell receptor beta chains drawn from one sample of a study of T cells in Graves' hyperthyroidism and ophthalmopathy. In TCRdb, the multiplex PCR reads were re-called with MiXCR into one record per CDR3 protein. The profile shows hundreds of thousands of distinct CDR3 sequences, about a sixth of them singletons. Specimen: blood. The receptors come from a man aged 35 to 55 with Graves' hyperthyroidism. Both conserved end residues are part of each CDR3. Fields, in order: clone size, V gene, D gene, J gene, CDR3 protein, CDR3 DNA. A D gene is named only where the DNA matches it firmly. For some rows the clone size is stated as once, few or many, or as a class when expanded; others skip it.

>many|TRBV11-2|-|TRBJ2-2
CASSLVGPGPGELFF
TGTGCCAGCAGCTTAGTCGGGCCCGGGCCCGGGGAGCTGTTTTTT
>many|TRBV30|-|TRBJ2-5
CAWSVGLRQETQYF
TGTGCCTGGAGTGTAGGACTGAGGCAAGAGACCCAGTACTTC
>many|TRBV15|TRBD1|TRBJ2-7
CATSRGQGAYEQYF
TGTGCCACCAGCAGGGGACAGGGGGCCTACGAGCAGTACTTC
>many|TRBV28|TRBD2|TRBJ2-7
CASSLLAGGYEQYF
TGTGCCAGCAGTTTACTAGCGGGGGGCTACGAGCAGTACTTC
>many|TRBV20-1|-|TRBJ2-7
CSADTDGPSYEQYF
TGCAGTGCCGATACGGACGGACCCTCCTACGAGCAGTACTTC
>many|TRBV3-1|TRBD2|TRBJ2-3
CASSQGTFGGGRTDTQYF
TGTGCCAGCAGCCAAGGAACCTTCGGCGGGGGGCGCACAGATACGCAGTATTTT
>few|TRBV4-2|-|TRBJ2-1
CASSQGVMGEQFF
TGTGCCAGCAGCCAAGGGGTCATGGGTGAGCAGTTCTTC
>many|TRBV2|-|TRBJ1-2
CASIQAGRYESYTF
TGTGCCAGCATCCAAGCGGGCAGGTATGAGAGCTACACCTTC
>many|TRBV6-1|-|TRBJ2-5
CASSSKDMDGETQYF
TGTGCCAGCAGTTCCAAGGACATGGATGGAGAGACCCAGTACTTC
>-|TRBV7-6|-|TRBJ2-3
CASSFRSDTQYF
TGTGCCAGCAGCTTCCGTAGCGATACGCAGTATTTT
>-|TRBV7-6|TRBD1|TRBJ2-5
CASSRQGEETQYF
TGTGCCAGCTCGAGACAGGGGGAAGAGACCCAGTACTTC
>-|TRBV5-6|TRBD1|TRBJ1-6
CASSPWDRGKDSPLHF
TGTGCCAGCAGCCCCTGGGACAGGGGGAAGGATTCACCCCTCCACTTT
>-|TRBV20-1|TRBD2|TRBJ2-7
CSAREGGLAGSYEQYF
TGCAGTGCTAGAGAGGGGGGACTAGCGGGATCCTACGAGCAGTACTTC
>few|TRBV25-1|-|TRBJ2-5
CASSGAPLETQYF
TGTGCCAGCAGTGGGGCCCCCCTGGAGACCCAGTACTTC
>many|TRBV6-2/TRBV6-3|-|TRBJ2-7
CASSYSILYEQYF
TGTGCCAGCAGTTACTCGATACTTTACGAGCAGTACTTC
>few|TRBV14|-|TRBJ1-6
CASSQDPRTDNSPLHF
TGTGCCAGCAGCCAAGACCCCCGGACAGATAATTCACCCCTCCACTTT
>many|TRBV12-5|TRBD2|TRBJ2-7
CASGQSGGYEQYF
TGTGCTAGTGGTCAGAGCGGGGGCTACGAGCAGTACTTC
>many|TRBV9|-|TRBJ2-7
CASSVAGGGDTYEQYF
TGTGCCAGCAGCGTAGCCGGAGGGGGCGACACCTACGAGCAGTACTTC
>many|TRBV28|TRBD2|TRBJ2-3
CASSLLTSGESTDTQYF
TGTGCCAGCAGTTTATTGACTAGCGGAGAGAGCACAGATACGCAGTATTTT
>many|TRBV11-2|-|TRBJ2-3
CASKRQGPSTDTQYF
TGTGCCAGCAAGCGTCAGGGGCCTAGCACAGATACGCAGTATTTT
>-|TRBV13|-|TRBJ2-7
CASSLRGQLDYEQYF
TGTGCCAGCAGCTTAAGAGGACAACTAGACTACGAGCAGTACTTC
>few|TRBV12-3/TRBV12-4|-|TRBJ2-1
CASRWGADEQFF
TGTGCCAGCAGATGGGGGGCCGATGAGCAGTTCTTC
>-|TRBV6-1|TRBD2|TRBJ2-7
CASSEGRLAGGYEQYF
TGTGCCAGCAGTGAAGGGAGGCTAGCGGGGGGTTACGAGCAGTACTTC
>many|TRBV3-1|-|TRBJ2-5
CASSQDRTEVRDF
TGTGCCAGCAGCCAAGATAGAACGGAGGTCCGGGACTTC
>-|TRBV3-1|TRBD1|TRBJ1-1
CASSQAGGGKSAFF
TGTGCCAGCAGCCAAGCAGGGGGTGGAAAGTCGGCTTTCTTT
>many|TRBV11-2|TRBD2|TRBJ2-7
CASSLGSGGLFSYEQYF
TGTGCCAGCAGCTTAGGTAGCGGGGGGCTATTCTCCTACGAGCAGTACTTC
>-|TRBV6-5|-|TRBJ1-5
CASSFYWQPQHF
TGTGCCAGCAGTTTTTATTGGCAGCCCCAGCATTTT
>-|TRBV6-2/TRBV6-3|-|TRBJ1-5
CASNHPGHRNQPQHF
TGTGCCAGCAATCACCCGGGACATCGCAATCAGCCCCAGCATTTT
>many|TRBV2|TRBD1|TRBJ1-2
CASSEVQGAITF
TGTGCCAGCAGTGAAGTTCAGGGGGCCATCACCTTC
>many|TRBV11-2|-|TRBJ2-5
CASSFGRNQETQYF
TGTGCCAGCAGCTTCGGACGGAACCAAGAGACCCAGTACTTC
>many|TRBV24-1|-|TRBJ2-2
CATSATVGATYAGELFF
TGTGCCACCAGTGCGACCGTCGGGGCGACGTACGCCGGGGAGCTGTTTTTT
>many|TRBV12-3/TRBV12-4|-|TRBJ1-1
CASKRGQMNTEAFF
TGTGCCAGCAAAAGGGGTCAGATGAACACTGAAGCTTTCTTT
>-|TRBV2|TRBD1|TRBJ1-5
CASRGQVSNQPQHF
TGTGCCAGCAGGGGACAGGTGAGCAATCAGCCCCAGCATTTT
>-|TRBV10-2|-|TRBJ2-3
CASSETLRDTQYF
TGCGCCAGCAGCGAGACCCTGCGGGATACGCAGTATTTT
>many|TRBV7-3|-|TRBJ1-1
CASSRNRETEAFF
TGTGCCAGCAGCCGAAACAGGGAAACTGAAGCTTTCTTT
>many|TRBV7-2|TRBD1|TRBJ2-1
CASSNRDSLNEQFF
TGTGCCAGCAGCAACCGGGACAGCCTCAATGAGCAGTTCTTC